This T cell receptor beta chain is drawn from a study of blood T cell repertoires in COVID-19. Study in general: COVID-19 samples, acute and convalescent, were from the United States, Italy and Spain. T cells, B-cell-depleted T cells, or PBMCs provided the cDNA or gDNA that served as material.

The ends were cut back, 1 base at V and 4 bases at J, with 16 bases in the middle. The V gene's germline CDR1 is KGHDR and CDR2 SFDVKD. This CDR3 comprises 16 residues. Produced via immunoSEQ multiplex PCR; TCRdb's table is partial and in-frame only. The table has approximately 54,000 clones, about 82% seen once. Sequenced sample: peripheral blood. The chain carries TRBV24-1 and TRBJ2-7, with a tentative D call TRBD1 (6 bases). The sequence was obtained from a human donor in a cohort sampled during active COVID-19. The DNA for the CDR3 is TGTGCCACCAGTGATTTTGAACAGGGCCAGGGATACGAGCAGTACTTC. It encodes CATSDFEQGQGYEQYF.